The rows below give T cell receptor beta chains drawn from one sample of a study of molecular identifiers for immune sequencing clone quantification. TCRdb ran MiXCR on the PCR reads and lists one entry per CDR3 protein. The sample records a few hundred thousand distinct CDR3 sequences, 20% to 25% being singletons. The sample consisted of naive CD8+ T cells from blood, with Jurkat cell RNA spiked in. The receptors were sampled from a human donor in good health. Some libraries in this study had Jurkat cell RNA spiked in. Both conserved end residues are part of each CDR3. The order of the fields is CDR3 protein, CDR3 DNA, J gene, D gene, V gene, clone size. D genes are given only for firm matches. Some rows have no size entry. The others give once, few or many, or a class for an expanded clone.

CDR3: CASSASRDRGINEKLFF; DNA: TGTGCCAGCAGCGCGAGCCGGGACAGGGGGATTAATGAAAAACTGTTTTTT; J: TRBJ1-4; D: TRBD1; V: TRBV13; size: few
CDR3: CASSITAGGPQHF; DNA: TGTGCCAGTAGTATCACCGCCGGGGGGCCCCAGCATTTT; J: TRBJ1-5; D: .; V: TRBV19; size: few
CDR3: CASSYTGTPVEQFF; DNA: TGTGCCAGCAGTTACACGGGGACTCCCGTTGAGCAGTTCTTC; J: TRBJ2-1; D: .; V: TRBV6-5; size: .
CDR3: CAWSVLQEGDTEALF; DNA: TGTGCCTGGAGTGTACTGCAGGAGGGGGACACTGAAGCTCTCTTT; J: TRBJ1-1; D: .; V: TRBV30; size: .
CDR3: CASSLAGGQRVYNEQFF; DNA: TGCGCCAGCAGCTTGGCCGGCGGGCAGCGGGTATACAATGAGCAGTTCTTC; J: TRBJ2-1; D: .; V: TRBV5-1; size: few
CDR3: CASSLRTGPDTQYF; DNA: TGTGCCAGCAGTCTCCGGACAGGGCCAGATACGCAGTATTTT; J: TRBJ2-3; D: TRBD1; V: TRBV12-3/TRBV12-4; size: many
CDR3: CASSPTGQKMNTEAFF; DNA: TGCGCCAGCAGCCCCACCGGACAAAAGATGAACACTGAAGCTTTCTTT; J: TRBJ1-1; D: .; V: TRBV5-1; size: many
CDR3: CASSPYAEGFAYGYTF; DNA: TGTGCCAGTAGTCCATACGCAGAGGGGTTCGCCTATGGCTACACCTTC; J: TRBJ1-2; D: .; V: TRBV19; size: .
CDR3: CAWSVFSGSADTQYF; DNA: TGTGCCTGGAGTGTTTTTAGCGGGAGTGCAGATACGCAGTATTTT; J: TRBJ2-3; D: TRBD2; V: TRBV30; size: few
CDR3: CASSRDSYNYGYTF; DNA: TGTGCCAGCAGCAGGGACAGTTATAACTATGGCTACACCTTC; J: TRBJ1-2; D: TRBD1; V: TRBV12-3/TRBV12-4; size: .
CDR3: CASSQDGSLGEQYF; DNA: TGCGCCAGCAGCCAAGACGGCAGTCTAGGCGAGCAGTACTTC; J: TRBJ2-7; D: .; V: TRBV4-3; size: .
CDR3: CASSHNPGTQPYEQYF; DNA: TGTGCCAGCAGCCACAACCCCGGGACTCAGCCCTACGAGCAGTACTTC; J: TRBJ2-7; D: .; V: TRBV7-2; size: many
CDR3: CATSDRRPGVSSYNEQFF; DNA: TGTGCCACCAGTGATCGACGCCCAGGGGTGAGCTCCTACAATGAGCAGTTCTTC; J: TRBJ2-1; D: .; V: TRBV24-1; size: few
CDR3: CASSIRVGPQETQYF; DNA: TGTGCCAGCAGTATCAGGGTGGGTCCCCAAGAGACCCAGTACTTC; J: TRBJ2-5; D: .; V: TRBV28; size: few
CDR3: CSVGLADPYEQYF; DNA: TGCAGCGTAGGACTAGCGGATCCCTACGAGCAGTACTTC; J: TRBJ2-7; D: TRBD2; V: TRBV29-1; size: many
CDR3: CASGDSGALYEQYF; DNA: TGCGCCAGCGGTGATAGCGGGGCGCTGTACGAGCAGTACTTC; J: TRBJ2-7; D: TRBD2; V: TRBV10-1; size: .
CDR3: CASSPVSRAYEQYF; DNA: TGTGCCAGCAGTCCCGTGTCCAGGGCCTACGAGCAGTACTTC; J: TRBJ2-7; D: .; V: TRBV27; size: .
CDR3: CASSLDTTSDTQYF; DNA: TGTGCCAGCAGCTTAGATACGACTTCAGATACGCAGTATTTT; J: TRBJ2-3; D: .; V: TRBV11-2; size: few
CDR3: CASSPPGSPEAFF; DNA: TGTGCCAGCAGCCCCCCCGGTAGCCCTGAAGCTTTCTTT; J: TRBJ1-1; D: .; V: TRBV11-2; size: .
CDR3: CASSPPEGVGANVLTF; DNA: TGTGCCAGCTCACCACCGGAAGGGGTTGGGGCCAACGTCCTGACTTTC; J: TRBJ2-6; D: .; V: TRBV18; size: many
CDR3: CASSIAGDYGYTF; DNA: TGTGCCAGTAGTATCGCAGGGGACTATGGCTACACCTTC; J: TRBJ1-2; D: .; V: TRBV19; size: .
CDR3: CASSPGGVSGYEQYF; DNA: TGTGCCAGCAGCCCGGGGGGTGTTTCAGGGTACGAGCAGTACTTC; J: TRBJ2-7; D: TRBD2; V: TRBV7-2; size: many
CDR3: CASSLASLTSGGYTDTQYF; DNA: TGCGCCAGCAGCTTGGCTTCATTGACTAGCGGGGGATACACAGATACGCAGTATTTT; J: TRBJ2-3; D: TRBD2; V: TRBV5-1; size: many
CDR3: CISVPEAYRTGGNTIYF; DNA: .; J: TRBJ1-3; D: .; V: TRBV7-5; size: few
CDR3: CASSRTGDNQPQHF; DNA: TGTGCCAGCAGCCGGACAGGGGACAATCAGCCCCAGCATTTT; J: TRBJ1-5; D: TRBD1; V: TRBV7-9; size: many
CDR3: CASGLSNTGELFF; DNA: TGTGCTAGTGGTCTCTCCAACACCGGGGAGCTGTTTTTT; J: TRBJ2-2; D: .; V: TRBV12-5; size: .
CDR3: CSALDIVSGANVLTF; DNA: TGCAGTGCCCTGGACATCGTCTCTGGGGCCAACGTCCTGACTTTC; J: TRBJ2-6; D: .; V: TRBV20-1; size: many
CDR3: CASSYSRLAGYTQYF; DNA: TGTGCCAGCAGTTACTCGAGGCTAGCGGGGTATACGCAGTATTTT; J: TRBJ2-3; D: TRBD2; V: TRBV6-5; size: .
CDR3: CASSDVREASDTQYF; DNA: TGTGCCAGCAGTGATGTGCGGGAGGCTTCAGATACGCAGTATTTT; J: TRBJ2-3; D: TRBD2; V: TRBV2; size: many
CDR3: CASSLPSRDNEQFF; DNA: TGTGCCAGTAGCCTACCGTCCAGGGACAATGAGCAGTTCTTC; J: TRBJ2-1; D: .; V: TRBV19; size: few
CDR3: CASSEEGPGPYEQYF; DNA: TGTGCCAGCAGTGAAGAGGGCCCCGGGCCCTACGAGCAGTACTTC; J: TRBJ2-7; D: .; V: TRBV2; size: many
CDR3: CASSPDMGNEQYF; DNA: TGTGCCAGCAGCCCAGACATGGGAAACGAGCAGTACTTC; J: TRBJ2-7; D: .; V: TRBV9; size: many
CDR3: CASSRGLVNTEAFF; DNA: TGTGCCAGCAGCAGGGGACTGGTCAACACTGAAGCTTTCTTT; J: TRBJ1-1; D: .; V: TRBV16; size: few
CDR3: CAFRNDRSVLEAFF; DNA: TGTGCCTTCCGTAACGACAGGAGTGTGCTTGAAGCTTTCTTT; J: TRBJ1-1; D: .; V: TRBV27; size: many
CDR3: CASSLKGGGEETQYF; DNA: TGTGCCAGCAGTTTAAAGGGTGGAGGGGAAGAGACCCAGTACTTC; J: TRBJ2-5; D: .; V: TRBV12-3/TRBV12-4; size: few
CDR3: CASSGPGAGSDEQYF; DNA: TGTGCCAGCAGTGGTCCTGGGGCAGGGTCTGACGAGCAGTACTTC; J: TRBJ2-7; D: .; V: TRBV6-5; size: many
CDR3: CASSIDRERLFF; DNA: TGTGCCAGTAGTATTGATCGTGAGAGACTGTTTTTT; J: TRBJ1-4; D: .; V: TRBV19; size: many
CDR3: CSAREWDEFNQPQHF; DNA: TGCAGTGCTAGAGAATGGGACGAATTCAATCAGCCCCAGCATTTT; J: TRBJ1-5; D: .; V: TRBV20-1; size: few
CDR3: CATSDMGGSYNEQFF; DNA: TGTGCCACCAGTGATATGGGGGGCTCCTACAATGAGCAGTTCTTC; J: TRBJ2-1; D: .; V: TRBV24-1; size: .
CDR3: CASTLRRAHGYTF; DNA: TGTGCCAGCACTCTAAGGCGGGCGCATGGCTACACCTTC; J: TRBJ1-2; D: .; V: TRBV28; size: .
CDR3: CASSIGQVVYGYTF; DNA: TGTGCCAGCAGTATCGGACAGGTCGTCTATGGCTACACCTTC; J: TRBJ1-2; D: TRBD1; V: TRBV12-3/TRBV12-4; size: .
CDR3: CASSVGLGYEQYF; DNA: TGTGCCAGCAGCGTAGGTCTGGGGTACGAGCAGTACTTC; J: TRBJ2-7; D: .; V: TRBV9; size: many